The 13 T cell receptor beta chains given below trace back to one sample, sequenced in a study of vaccination and CD4 T cells after COVID-19. Cultured CD4+ T-cell DNA underwent Oncomine TCR Beta short-read sequencing. TCRdb reprocessed the PCR reads via MiXCR and lists one record per CDR3 protein. The sample lists about 14,000 distinct CDR3 sequences; roughly 55% were seen once. Treatment here: approximately nine-day PBMC culture with coronavirus spike peptide pools or control peptides (ViraFEST assay). Their specific antigens are unknown. The sequencing input was CD4+ T cells from blood, cultured in vitro. The receptors derive from a human donor who had recovered from COVID-19.

This clonotype was recorded a few times. This chain joins TRBV5-1 and TRBJ2-5; 12 nucleotides agree with TRBD1. CDR3 length equals 16 residues. CDR1 is SGHRS and CDR2 is YFSETQ in the germline V gene. The V and J ends lost 4 bases and 0 bases, in that order; junction bases with no gene match: 4. The CDR3, as DNA: TGCGCCAGCAGCGGGGGGACAGGGGGCTACCAAGAGACCCAGTACTTC. Protein product: CASSGGTGGYQETQYF.

The CDR3 bases are TGCAGTTTCCAGACTAGCGGGAGAGAGACCCAGTACTTC. It encodes CSFQTSGRETQYF. The J gene is TRBJ2-5, the V gene TRBV20-1, with 12 bases fitting TRBD2. Germline assignment: CDR1 DFQATT and CDR2 SNEGSKA (reference sequence). Trimming cost V 8 bases and J 4 bases; bases outside gene matches: 5. The CDR3 has 13 amino acids.

DNA for the CDR3: TGTGCCAGCAGTTTACCGTTTGCGGAAAGTTACGAGCAGTACTTC. The encoded protein is CASSLPFAESYEQYF. This rearrangement joins TRBV28 to TRBJ2-7; D unclear. The V end was cut by 2 bases, the J end by 4 bases, with 15 bases between. Germline V gene sequence: CDR1 MDHEN, CDR2 SYDVKM. This CDR3 comprises 15 residues.

This clonotype has only a few counts. In DNA, the CDR3 is TGCAGTGCTACGGGGACAGGGGTAAATGAGCAGTTCTTC. This encodes CSATGTGVNEQFF. The genes are TRBV20-1 and TRBJ2-1, with TRBD1 identical over 10 bases. V lost 4 bases, J lost 7 bases, and 4 bases stayed unmatched. This CDR3 has 13 amino acids. CDR1 and CDR2 from the germline V gene are DFQATT and SNEGSKA (reference sequence).

This rearrangement joins TRBV12-3 or TRBV12-4 to TRBJ2-3, with a weak D call TRBD1 (6 bases). The CDR3 sequence is 13 residues long. V lost 5 bases, J lost 8 bases, and 14 bases lay in between. The CDR3 loop reads CASSTHRDGTQYF. The CDR3 nucleotides read TGTGCCAGCAGTACCCACAGGGACGGTACGCAGTATTTT.

The chain joins TRBV7-8 to TRBJ2-5; possible D gene TRBD1, 6 bases. CDR3 length: 15 amino acids. Trimming stripped 5 bases from V and 3 bases from J, with 16 bases between. Germline V gene lookup returns CDR1 SGHVS and CDR2 FQNEAQ. The CDR3 here is CASSDYREKKETQYF. CDR3 nucleotides: TGTGCCAGCAGCGATTACAGGGAAAAGAAAGAGACCCAGTACTTC. The full variable domain, its missing parts supplied by reference TRBV7-8 and TRBJ2-5, is GAGVSQSPRYKVAKRGQDVALRCDPISGHVSLFWYQQALGQGPEFLTYFQNEAQLDKSGLPSDRFFAERPEGSVSTLKIQRTQQEDSAVYLCASSDYREKKETQYFGPGTRLLVL.

The chain carries TRBV2 and TRBJ2-5; 8 positions match TRBD2. V lost 6 bases, J lost 1 base, and 4 bases stayed unmatched. This CDR3 has 14 residues. Germline loops: CDR1 SNHLY, CDR2 FYNNEI. The CDR3 spells CASSPTSVQETQYF. The DNA of the CDR3 is TGTGCCAGCAGCCCGACTAGCGTCCAAGAGACCCAGTACTTC. The variable domain in full, completed from reference TRBV2 and TRBJ2-5, reads EPEVTQTPSHQVTQMGQEVILRCVPISNHLYFYWYRQILGQKVEFLVSFYNNEISEKSEIFDDQFSVERPDGSNFTLKIRSTKLEDSAMYFCASSPTSVQETQYFGPGTRLLVL.

The chain carries TRBV20-1 and TRBJ1-1; D not resolved. The CDR3 consists of 12 residues. The V end lost 5 bases, the J end lost 1 base, and 8 bases lay between the germline ends. Germline CDR1 is DFQATT and CDR2 is SNEGSKA (reference sequence). The CDR3 DNA reads TGCAGTGCTGGGTTAAGGAACACTGAAGCTTTCTTT. Translated: CSAGLRNTEAFF.

This clonotype has only a few counts. V and J are TRBV27 and TRBJ2-3; no firm D call. Between the trimmed V and J ends, which lost 3 bases and 1 base, there was a span of 11 bases. The CDR3 is 15 residues long. Germline CDR1 and CDR2: MNHEY and SMNVEV (reference sequence). The CDR3 DNA reads as TGTGCCAGCAGTTTGGTGGCGGTCCGCACAGATACGCAGTATTTT. This codes for CASSLVAVRTDTQYF.

This clonotype occurred a few times. J is TRBJ2-3 and V is TRBV20-1; 10 bases fit TRBD2. J gave up 5 bases and V 1 base, and 3 bases lay outside the gene matches. Germline lookup yields CDR1 DFQATT and CDR2 SNEGSKA (reference sequence). The CDR3 spans 14 residues. In nucleotides, the CDR3 is TGCAGTGCTAGAGTAGCGGGAGGCCGAGATACGCAGTATTTT. Translation: CSARVAGGRDTQYF.

The rearrangement links TRBV5-1 to TRBJ1-4, with D maybe TRBD1 (5 bases). CDR3 size: 14 residues. Trimming pared 0 bases from V and 8 bases from J, leaving 11 bases between. Germline V gene lookup returns CDR1 SGHRS and CDR2 YFSETQ. In DNA form, the CDR3 reads TGCGCCAGCAGCTTGGCGGGCAGGGCGGAAAAACTGTTTTTT. This translates into CASSLAGRAEKLFF.

There are a few counts of this clonotype. V usage is TRBV1 and J usage is TRBJ1-2; the DNA was not compared with TRBD1, the D call given in the table. TRBV1 is reported as a pseudogene. This CDR3 contains 17 residues. CDR3 coding DNA: TGCACCAGCAGCCAATATTACCTCGGGACGCCCAACTATGGCTACACCTTC. Its translation: CTSSQYYLGTPNYGYTF.

This clonotype appeared once. The V and J genes are TRBV6-1 and TRBJ1-4, with D tentatively TRBD1 (5 bases). The germline gives CDR1 MNHNS, CDR2 SASEGT. The V end lost 6 bases, the J end lost 2 bases, and 10 bases lay between the germline ends. There are 14 residues in the CDR3. The CDR3 DNA sequence: TGTGCCAGCAGGGGGCGCGGTACTAATGAAAAACTGTTTTTT. Amino acid sequence: CASRGRGTNEKLFF.